The T cell receptor (beta chain) under discussion was sequenced for a study of technical replicates of blood from several donors. The data were produced by immunoSEQ multiplex PCR, yet TCRdb's version contains in-frame clones alone and is incomplete. The data show under 100,000 clones, with 85% to 95% seen just once and almost 0.35% held by the top ten. This clone was found once. This sequence originates from a human donor in good health. What was sequenced was T cells isolated from PBMCs.

CDR3 residues: CASADLGLYEQYF. CDR3 sequence (DNA): TGCGCCAGCGCTGACTTAGGACTTTACGAGCAGTACTTC. The genes are TRBV10-2 and TRBJ2-7; the D gene is possibly TRBD2 (5 bases). Trimming stripped 8 bases from V and 4 bases from J, with 15 bases between. CDR1 is WSHSY and CDR2 is SAAADI in the germline V gene. The CDR3 totals 13 residues.